This is a list of T cell receptor beta chains from one sample in a study of cytomegalovirus exposure and HLA in healthy donors. Produced via immunoSEQ multiplex PCR; TCRdb's table is partial and in-frame only. The data contain some 130,000 clones, 70% to 90% of them singletons. Sequenced input: PBMCs. The receptors stem from a woman between 18 and 29 years old in good health and CMV-seropositive. Each CDR3 is given with its conserved first and last residue. The D gene is left open where the match is weak. Size values are once, few and many counts, or a class for expanded clones, and some rows have none.

J	size	V	D	CDR3	DNA
TRBJ1-1	NA	TRBV30	NA	CAWSNRFNTEAFF	TGTGCCTGGAGTAACAGGTTTAACACTGAAGCTTTCTTT
TRBJ2-7	NA	TRBV6-1	TRBD1	CASTRTGLSYEQYF	TGTGCCAGCACCAGGACAGGGCTCTCCTACGAGCAGTACTTC
TRBJ1-2	NA	TRBV30	TRBD1	CAWNHIDRGYGYTF	TGTGCCTGGAACCATATTGACAGGGGGTATGGCTACACCTTC
TRBJ1-1	NA	TRBV10-2	NA	CASSRGWAEAFF	TGCGCCAGTTCCAGGGGTTGGGCTGAAGCTTTCTTT
TRBJ1-5	NA	TRBV7-9	TRBD1	CASSSLNQGGPPQHF	TGTGCCAGCAGCTCACTTAATCAGGGGGGTCCACCCCAGCATTTT
TRBJ2-7	NA	TRBV7-2	TRBD1	CASRLGQGVREQYF	TGTGCCAGCAGACTCGGACAGGGTGTGAGGGAGCAGTACTTC
TRBJ1-1	NA	TRBV6-5	TRBD1	CASSRTGNTEAFF	TGTGCCAGCAGTCGGACAGGGAACACTGAAGCTTTCTTT
TRBJ1-5	few	TRBV7-8	NA	CASSLGEHQPQHF	TGTGCCAGCAGCCTGGGCGAGCATCAGCCCCAGCATTTT
TRBJ2-7	NA	TRBV7-3	NA	CASSSERSSEQYF	TGTGCCAGCAGCTCAGAAAGATCTTCCGAGCAGTACTTC
TRBJ1-1	NA	TRBV30	NA	CAWTRIWQADTEAFF	TGTGCCTGGACCCGAATATGGCAAGCGGACACTGAAGCTTTCTTT
TRBJ2-3	NA	TRBV2	NA	CASSEGQGITDTQYF	TGTGCCAGCAGTGAAGGGCAGGGGATCACAGATACGCAGTATTTT
TRBJ1-1	NA	TRBV27	NA	CASRPFTGLNTEAFF	TGTGCCAGCCGACCGTTTACAGGCCTGAACACTGAAGCTTTCTTT
TRBJ2-4	once	TRBV15	NA	CATSRYPLKTPTNIQYF	TGTGCCACCAGCAGATACCCGTTAAAGACACCCACAAACATTCAGTACTTC
TRBJ2-7	NA	TRBV14	TRBD1	CASSQARTGEQYF	TGTGCCAGCAGCCAAGCCAGGACAGGCGAGCAGTACTTC
TRBJ2-5	NA	TRBV10-3	NA	CAIGSPAGRGETQYF	TGTGCCATCGGTTCTCCTGCGGGGCGAGGGGAGACCCAGTACTTC
TRBJ2-7	NA	TRBV5-1	TRBD1	CASSSGQAGYEQYF	TGCGCCAGCAGCTCCGGACAGGCCGGCTACGAGCAGTACTTC
TRBJ2-1	NA	TRBV5-1	TRBD2	CASSLGVTSLNEQFF	TGCGCCAGCAGCTTGGGGGTGACTAGCTTGAATGAGCAGTTCTTC
TRBJ1-5	NA	TRBV19	NA	CASSPPRGYSNQPQHF	TGTGCCAGTAGTCCCCCACGCGGTTATAGCAATCAGCCCCAGCATTTT
TRBJ2-1	few	TRBV9	NA	CASSPPVSYNEQFF	TGTGCCAGCAGCCCCCCGGTCTCCTACAATGAGCAGTTCTTC
TRBJ2-1	NA	TRBV13	NA	CASSLGTLAVYNEQFF	TGTGCCAGCAGCTTAGGGACGCTAGCCGTCTACAATGAGCAGTTCTTC
TRBJ1-5	NA	TRBV13	NA	CASSLGTDSNQPQHF	TGTGCCAGTAGTCTAGGGACTGATAGCAATCAGCCCCAGCATTTT
TRBJ2-6	NA	TRBV5-1	NA	CASSSGQPSSGANVLTF	TGCGCCAGCAGCTCGGGACAACCGAGCTCTGGGGCCAACGTCCTGACTTTC
TRBJ2-1	NA	TRBV9	NA	CASSAPGANEQFF	TGTGCCAGCAGCGCACCGGGAGCTAATGAGCAGTTCTTC
TRBJ1-2	NA	TRBV6-5	NA	CATHEGGKGYGYTF	TGTGCCACCCACGAGGGGGGGAAAGGCTATGGCTACACCTTC
TRBJ1-4	NA	TRBV9	TRBD1	CASNPGGTGLEKLFF	TGTGCCAGCAACCCAGGCGGGACAGGGTTGGAAAAACTGTTTTTT
TRBJ1-2	NA	TRBV6-4	TRBD1	CASSLKQGTAYTF	TGTGCCAGCAGCCTAAAGCAAGGGACAGCCTACACCTTC
TRBJ1-3	NA	TRBV7-2	NA	CASSLIQLNSGNTIYF	TGTGCCAGCAGCTTGATACAGCTCAACTCTGGAAACACCATATATTTT
TRBJ2-7	once	TRBV11-3	TRBD2	CASSLGGTSGYYEQYF	TGTGCCAGCAGCTTAGGGGGGACTAGCGGCTACTACGAGCAGTACTTC
TRBJ2-3	NA	TRBV5-4	TRBD2	CASSTSGRSTDTQYF	TGTGCCAGCAGCACTAGCGGGAGAAGTACAGATACGCAGTATTTT
TRBJ1-1	NA	TRBV19	NA	CASTPGGPLKAEAFF	TGTGCCAGTACCCCTGGTGGGCCCCTGAAGGCTGAAGCTTTCTTT
TRBJ1-1	NA	TRBV7-9	NA	CASSRDSTEAFF	TGTGCCAGCAGCCGGGATTCCACTGAAGCTTTCTTT
TRBJ2-3	NA	TRBV2	TRBD2	CASSRLAGAASTDTQYF	TGTGCCAGCAGTAGACTAGCGGGGGCCGCTAGCACAGATACGCAGTATTTT
TRBJ1-6	NA	TRBV19	TRBD1	CASSLDRGNSPLHF	TGTGCCAGTAGTCTCGACAGGGGGAATTCACCCCTCCACTTT
TRBJ2-3	NA	TRBV18	NA	CASSGSQADTQYF	TGTGCCAGCTCGGGGAGTCAGGCAGATACGCAGTATTTT
TRBJ2-7	few	TRBV6-5	NA	CASRSGHPYEQYF	TGTGCCAGCAGGTCCGGACACCCCTACGAGCAGTACTTC
TRBJ2-1	NA	TRBV27	NA	CASSPQLATGIRNEQFF	TGTGCCAGCAGTCCACAACTCGCTACAGGGATCCGCAATGAGCAGTTCTTC
TRBJ1-6	NA	TRBV5-1	NA	CASSFGGNSYNSPLHF	TGCGCCAGCAGCTTCGGAGGGAACTCCTATAATTCACCCCTCCACTTT
TRBJ2-2	NA	TRBV19	NA	CASNYGQTTGELFF	TGTGCCAGTAATTATGGACAGACGACCGGGGAGCTGTTTTTT
TRBJ1-1	NA	TRBV5-4	TRBD1	CASSPQGRSKTEAFF	TGTGCCAGCAGTCCACAGGGGAGGAGTAAGACTGAAGCTTTCTTT
TRBJ1-1	NA	TRBV25-1	NA	CASRETGHYTEAFF	TGTGCCAGCAGGGAGACAGGACATTACACTGAAGCTTTCTTT
TRBJ2-1	NA	TRBV13	NA	CASSSKAQGNEQFF	TGTGCCAGCAGCTCAAAAGCCCAGGGGAATGAGCAGTTCTTC
TRBJ2-3	NA	TRBV2	TRBD2	CASSYQLGTSGRGGTDTQYF	TGTGCCAGCAGTTACCAACTAGGGACTAGCGGGAGGGGAGGCACAGATACGCAGTATTTT